This T cell receptor (beta chain) was observed in a study of long-term antiretroviral therapy in people with HIV. Regarding the study as a whole: The ART regimens used between 2004 and 2017 may be less effective than current ones. Compared with controls, HIV repertoires showed narrower CDR3 length ranges.

A remark on this clone: Its target is unknown.

Deletions cut 11 bases from V and 7 bases from J, with 24 bases between. CDR3 length: 14 amino acids. Germline-derived CDR1 and CDR2 are MNHNS and SASEGT. Survey-level immunoSEQ v3.0 assays were run. Method: immunoSEQ multiplex PCR; TCRdb's copy keeps in-frame clones and lacks some. Here the sample spans some 22,000 clones, 88% being singletons. Treatment of all HIV participants took place in the United States. The sample was unsorted PBMCs, taken 2.3 years after starting antiretroviral therapy. The receptor was derived from a man aged 55 to 69 with HIV. The V call is TRBV6-1, the J call TRBJ2-7; the D gene is possibly TRBD2 (6 bases). The CDR3 loop reads CAGGRSPWEREQYF. The CDR3 DNA reads TGTGCCGGGGGGAGGTCACCTTGGGAGAGGGAGCAGTACTTC.